These T cell receptor beta chains were read from a single sample in a study of shared clonotypes between healthy human individuals. Sequencing used immunoSEQ multiplex PCR; TCRdb keeps in-frame clones, though not all of them. The profile shows millions of clones, over 85% of them singletons. The specimen was naive CD4+ T cells sorted from blood. The receptor source for this set is a man between 18 and 35 years old in good health. Both conserved end residues are part of each CDR3. A D gene is named only where the DNA matches it firmly. Size values are once, few and many counts, or a class for expanded clones, and some rows have none.

>NA|TRBD1|TRBJ2-1|TRBV10-3
TGTGCCATCAGTGAGTCAACTAGGATAACAGGGGACAATGAGCAGTTCTTC
CAISESTRITGDNEQFF
>NA|TRBD1|TRBJ2-5|TRBV7-8
TGTGCCAGCAGCCGGGGACAGGGTTCGTGGGAGACCCAGTACTTC
CASSRGQGSWETQYF
>NA|NA|TRBJ1-1|TRBV28
TGTGCCAGCAGTCCCCCGACGGTGAACACTGAAGCTTTCTTT
CASSPPTVNTEAFF
>NA|NA|TRBJ2-7|TRBV4-3
TGCGCCAGCAGTCTCCAGGCCGGTGCCTACGAGCAGTACTTC
CASSLQAGAYEQYF
>NA|NA|TRBJ1-1|TRBV19
TGTGCCAGTAGTCGGAGGAACACTGAAGCTTTCTTC
CASSRRNTEAFF
>NA|NA|TRBJ1-2|TRBV5-6
TGTGCCAGCAGCTTTCGCCAAACGGCTACCTATGGCTACACCTTC
CASSFRQTATYGYTF
>NA|NA|TRBJ1-3|TRBV30
TGTGCCTGGAGTACTGGGCCTGGAAACACCATATATTTT
CAWSTGPGNTIYF
>few|NA|TRBJ1-1|TRBV5-1
TGCGCCAGCAGCCCAGAAGGCGGGAACACTGAAGCTTTCTTT
CASSPEGGNTEAFF
>NA|NA|TRBJ1-3|TRBV28
TGTGCCAGCAGAGAAGCTGGAAACACCATATATTTT
CASREAGNTIYF
>NA|TRBD1|TRBJ1-2|TRBV19
TGTGCCAGTAAAACTGGACAGGGGAGCTATGGCTACACCTTC
CASKTGQGSYGYTF
>NA|NA|TRBJ1-6|TRBV15
TGTGCCACCAGCAGAGATCGAGTAGGTGGGTCACCCCTCCACTTT
CATSRDRVGGSPLHF
>NA|NA|TRBJ2-7|TRBV7-8
TGTGCCAGCAGCTTAGCAGGGGGTTCCTACGAGCAGTACTTC
CASSLAGGSYEQYF
>NA|NA|TRBJ2-7|TRBV28
TGTGCCAGCAGCCAATTTCCGGCTAAGGGTAACGAGCAGTACTTC
CASSQFPAKGNEQYF
>NA|NA|TRBJ1-1|TRBV19
TGTGCCAGTAGTATAGATCGGCGGGGAGACACTGAAGCTTTCTTT
CASSIDRRGDTEAFF
>NA|TRBD2|TRBJ2-5|TRBV11-2
TGTGCCAGCAGCCGAGGACTAGCGGGCATCCAAGAGACCCAGTACTTC
CASSRGLAGIQETQYF
>NA|TRBD1|TRBJ1-2|TRBV15
TGTGCCACCAGCAGAGAGGGACAGGGGAGTTATGGCTACACCTTC
CATSREGQGSYGYTF
>NA|TRBD1|TRBJ1-1|TRBV5-1
TGCGCCAGCAGCGGAATCGGGACAGCAGGCACTGAAGCTTTCTTT
CASSGIGTAGTEAFF
>NA|NA|TRBJ1-5|TRBV6-6
TGTGCCAGCAGTTACGGGGAGGACAATCAGCCCCAGCATTTT
CASSYGEDNQPQHF
>NA|NA|TRBJ1-1|TRBV10-3
TGTGCCATCAGTGACCCCGGGAGGTACACTGAAGCTTTCTTT
CAISDPGRYTEAFF
>NA|TRBD1|TRBJ1-4|TRBV19
TGTGCCAGTGGCAGACAGGGGATAAGAGAAAAACTGTTTTTT
CASGRQGIREKLFF
>NA|TRBD2|TRBJ2-5|TRBV19
TGTGCCAGTAGTATCGGACTAGCGGGGAGGGGATATCAAGAGACCCAGTACTTC
CASSIGLAGRGYQETQYF
>NA|NA|TRBJ2-1|TRBV28
TGTGCCAGCAGTTTACCAGGGAAGATAAATGAGCAGTTCTTC
CASSLPGKINEQFF
>NA|NA|TRBJ2-5|TRBV5-1
TGCGCCAGCAGCTTGGGGGGCTCAGGGATGGTAGAGACCCAGTACTTC
CASSLGGSGMVETQYF
>NA|NA|TRBJ1-1|TRBV6-1
TGTGCCCTCTCGGGGGCGGGGGTGAACACTGAAGCTTTCTTT
CALSGAGVNTEAFF
>NA|NA|TRBJ1-2|TRBV30
TGTGCCTGGAGTCCACGGGGCAGGGACTATGGCTACACCTTC
CAWSPRGRDYGYTF
>NA|TRBD1|TRBJ2-2|TRBV10-3
TGTGCCATCACGGACAGGGTGGGAACCGGGGAGCTGTTTTTT
CAITDRVGTGELFF
>NA|NA|TRBJ1-5|TRBV4-2
TGTGCCAGCAGCCAAGCGGAAAATAGCAATCAGCCCCAGCATTTT
CASSQAENSNQPQHF
>NA|TRBD1|TRBJ2-7|TRBV9
TGTGCCAGCAGCGTGGGGACAGGACCCTACGAGCAGTACTTC
CASSVGTGPYEQYF
>NA|NA|TRBJ1-2|TRBV10-3
TGTGCCTCCGGGATGGGCTATGGCTACACCTTC
CASGMGYGYTF
>NA|NA|TRBJ2-5|TRBV9
TGTGCCAGCAGCGTAGACTCATGGGGGGGCCGGGTAGGAGAGACCCAGTACTTC
CASSVDSWGGRVGETQYF
>NA|TRBD1|TRBJ2-3|TRBV5-1
TGCGCCAGCAGAGATACAGGGGCCACAGATACGCAGTATTTT
CASRDTGATDTQYF
>once|NA|TRBJ1-3|TRBV6-1
TGTGCCAGCAGGTCCAACTCTGGAAACACCATATATTTT
CASRSNSGNTIYF
>NA|TRBD1|TRBJ1-1|TRBV6-1
TGTGCCAGCAGGGCCGCAGGGGGCGCGGGCACTGAAGCTTTCTTT
CASRAAGGAGTEAFF
>NA|TRBD2|TRBJ2-7|TRBV10-2
TGCGCCAGCAGGAGGACTAGCGGGAGGGCCGTAGTCTACGAGCAGTACTTC
CASRRTSGRAVVYEQYF
>NA|NA|TRBJ2-3|TRBV5-1
TGCGCCAGCATGGTCGACACAGATACGCAGTATTTT
CASMVDTDTQYF
>NA|NA|TRBJ1-5|TRBV5-8
TGTGCCAGCAGCTTTGGGGTTGGCCAGCCCCAGCATTTT
CASSFGVGQPQHF
>NA|TRBD2|TRBJ2-7|TRBV6-1
TGTGCCAGCAGCGCAGCGGGGGGGATTAACGAGCAGTACTTC
CASSAAGGINEQYF
>few|NA|TRBJ1-5|TRBV18
TGTGCCAGCTCACCGGAGGGAGGGGGCAATCAGCCCCAGCATTTT
CASSPEGGGNQPQHF
>few|NA|TRBJ1-1|TRBV28
TGTGCCAGCAGTACAGGGTTCACTGAAGCTTTCTTT
CASSTGFTEAFF
>NA|NA|TRBJ1-5|TRBV6-1
TGTGCCAGCAGTGAAGTTGGCAACCGGAACGATCAGCCCCAGCATTTT
CASSEVGNRNDQPQHF